Each of the 13 T cell receptor beta chains below was sequenced from the same sample in a study of identical twins. TCRdb redid the calling of the 5' RACE reads with MiXCR, one entry per CDR3 protein. The sample consists of about 240,000 distinct CDR3 sequences, 10% of them appearing once. Sequenced material: memory T cells sorted from blood. These receptors originate from a man aged 50-60 years in good health.

The sample holds many counts of this clonotype. The V and J genes are TRBV7-2 and TRBJ1-5, with 8 bases that match TRBD1. This CDR3 is built from 14 residues. J was trimmed by 4 bases and V by 4 bases; bases with no gene match: 3. CDR1 is SGHTA, CDR2 FQGNSA, per germline. The CDR3 coding sequence is TGTGCCAGCAGCTCGGGACAGGCGAATCAGCCCCAGCATTTT. The encoded protein is CASSSGQANQPQHF.

This clonotype was seen a handful of times. The chain employs TRBV18 and TRBJ1-3; unclear D gene. V shed 3 bases and J shed 0 bases, with 9 bases lying between them. Germline V gene data show CDR1 as KGHSH and CDR2 as LQKENI. The CDR3 length is 15 residues. CDR3 in amino acids: CASSPDGFSGNTIYF. CDR3 bases: TGTGCCAGCTCACCGGACGGATTCTCTGGAAACACCATATATTTT. The whole variable domain, remainder taken from reference TRBV18 and TRBJ1-3, is NAGVMQNPRHLVRRRGQEARLRCSPMKGHSHVYWYRQLPEEGLKFMVYLQKENIIDESGMPKERFSAEFPKEGPSILRIQQVVRGDSAAYFCASSPDGFSGNTIYFGEGSWLTVV.

This clonotype was counted ten times or more. This chain joins TRBV7-2 and TRBJ1-4; TRBD1 might be the D (6 bases). The V end lost 5 bases, the J end lost 5 bases, and 18 bases lay between the germline ends. This CDR3 has 16 residues. Germline lookup yields CDR1 SGHTA and CDR2 FQGNSA. In DNA form, the CDR3 reads TGTGCCAGCAGCATTACCGGACAGATGAGAAATGAAAAACTGTTTTTT. The encoded protein is CASSITGQMRNEKLFF.

V gene TRBV15 combines with J gene TRBJ2-1; 10 positions match TRBD2. V lost 0 bases, J lost 8 bases, and 19 bases stayed unmatched. CDR3 length: 20 residues. In germline, CDR1 is LNHNV, CDR2 YYDKDF (reference sequence). CDR3 loop: CATSRDLRASGSTPSDEQFF. For the CDR3, the DNA is TGTGCCACCAGCAGAGATCTGAGGGCTAGCGGGAGTACCCCGTCCGATGAGCAGTTCTTC.

This clonotype was observed many times. The rearrangement uses TRBV7-9 and TRBJ2-5; D is undetermined. Trimming left V 1 base short and J 2 bases short, with 8 bases between. This CDR3 is 14 amino acids long. CDR1 is SEHNR and CDR2 is FQNEAQ in the germline V gene (reference sequence). The CDR3 reads CASSLESSQETQYF. The CDR3 DNA reads TGTGCCAGCAGCTTAGAGTCTAGTCAAGAGACCCAGTACTTC. The whole variable domain, remainder taken from reference TRBV7-9 and TRBJ2-5, is DTGVSQNPRHKITKRGQNVTFRCDPISEHNRLYWYRQTLGQGPEFLTYFQNEAQLEKSRLLSDRFSAERPKGSFSTLEIQRTEQGDSAMYLCASSLESSQETQYFGPGTRLLVL.

The rearrangement uses TRBV11-2 and TRBJ1-2; tentative D call: TRBD1 (5 bases). The germline V gene has CDR1 SGHAT and CDR2 FQNNGV. Between the trimmed V and J ends, which lost 6 bases and 2 bases, there was a span of 19 bases. This CDR3 comprises 16 residues. CDR3 in amino acids: CASSSPRRQGNYGYTF. CDR3 nucleotides: TGTGCCAGCAGTTCCCCGAGGCGTCAGGGAAACTATGGCTACACCTTC.

This clonotype was observed many times. The genes are TRBV24-1 and TRBJ2-2, with D hard to call. The V gene lost 2 bases and the J gene lost 9 bases, with 3 bases spanning the gap. The CDR3 covers 11 residues. The germline V gene has CDR1 KGHDR and CDR2 SFDVKD. The CDR3 DNA sequence: TGTGCCACCAGTGATTCCTGGGAGCTGTTTTTT. Translating gives CATSDSWELFF.

Here the CDR3 DNA reads TGCAGTGCTAATCCCATTCTAGCGGGGGCACAAGAGACCCAGTACTTC. Translation: CSANPILAGAQETQYF. The V call is TRBV20-1, the J call TRBJ2-5; 10 bases line up with TRBD2. Germline V lookup: CDR1 DFQATT, CDR2 SNEGSKA (reference sequence). J lost 2 bases, V lost 4 bases, and 10 bases had no gene match. This CDR3 is 16 amino acids long.

V usage is TRBV2 and J usage is TRBJ2-1; the D call may be TRBD1 or TRBD2 (5 bases each). CDR3 length equals 16 residues. Germline-derived CDR1 and CDR2 are SNHLY and FYNNEI. Trimming cost V 1 base and J 7 bases, with 17 bases left between them. The CDR3 is CASSEGRHRSGNEQFF. The CDR3 DNA is TGTGCCAGCAGTGAAGGACGACACAGGTCGGGAAATGAGCAGTTCTTC.

Ten or more counts support this clonotype. The V call is TRBV5-1, the J call TRBJ1-1; no clear D. The CDR3 totals 14 residues. Germline assignment: CDR1 SGHRS and CDR2 YFSETQ. V was cut by 2 bases and J by 4 bases, with 12 bases left in between. The CDR3 region has the DNA TGCGCCAGCAGCTTTTCCGGCCTGGGCACTGAAGCTTTCTTT. Translated: CASSFSGLGTEAFF.

The V gene is TRBV6-1, the J gene TRBJ1-5, with a possible D match to TRBD1 (5 bases). Germline V lookup: CDR1 MNHNS, CDR2 SASEGT. Trimming pared 7 bases from V and 8 bases from J, leaving 15 bases between. This CDR3 is built from 13 residues. CDR3 in amino acids: CASNERGPEPQHF. CDR3 DNA: TGTGCCAGCAACGAGCGGGGCCCGGAGCCCCAGCATTTT.

This clonotype was seen many times. The gene calls are TRBV7-2 and TRBJ2-5; maybe TRBD1 (6 bases). The ends were cut back, 5 bases at V and 0 bases at J, with 16 bases in the middle. CDR3 length: 16 residues. Germline V lookup: CDR1 SGHTA, CDR2 FQGNSA. The chain's CDR3 is CASSHGRGVYQETQYF. DNA of the CDR3: TGTGCCAGCAGCCACGGCAGGGGCGTGTACCAAGAGACCCAGTACTTC. Filled out from reference TRBV7-2 and TRBJ2-5, the complete variable domain reads GAGVSQSPSNKVTEKGKDVELRCDPISGHTALYWYRQSLGQGLEFLIYFQGNSAPDKSGLPSDRFSAERTGGSVSTLTIQRTQQEDSAVYLCASSHGRGVYQETQYFGPGTRLLVL.

In its sample, this clonotype was seen a few times. The rearrangement joins TRBV5-4 to TRBJ2-3; TRBD2 matches 7 bases. This CDR3 has 16 amino acids. Germline V lookup: CDR1 SGHNT, CDR2 YYREEE (reference sequence). J was trimmed by 5 bases and V by 0 bases; bases with no gene match: 9. The CDR3 sequence: CASSLAIRGSRDTQYF. As DNA, the CDR3 is TGTGCCAGCAGCTTGGCCATTCGCGGGAGTCGAGATACGCAGTATTTT. Filled out from reference TRBV5-4 and TRBJ2-3, the complete variable domain reads ETGVTQSPTHLIKTRGQQVTLRCSSQSGHNTVSWYQQALGQGPQFIFQYYREEENGRGNFPPRFSGLQFPNYSSELNVNALELDDSALYLCASSLAIRGSRDTQYFGPGTRLTVL.